The clone carrying this T cell receptor beta chain occurred many times. The TCR beta CDR3 regions underwent amplification using RNA transcripts as the source. An initial round of RT-PCR targeting the TCR CDR3 relied on the HTBI primer set. TCRdb called the multiplex PCR reads again in MiXCR, with one record for every CDR3 protein. The table shows about 260,000 distinct CDR3 sequences, with less than 30% occurring only once. This specimen belongs to a study of T cells in Graves' hyperthyroidism and ophthalmopathy. Germline V gene sequence: CDR1 SGHRS, CDR2 YFSETQ. This CDR3 spans 15 amino acids. V shed 2 bases, J shed 0 bases, and the junction held 3 bases outside the gene matches.

Sequenced: blood. This rearrangement joins TRBV5-1 to TRBJ2-7; 9 bases are shared with TRBD1. The receptor was derived from a man in his forties with Graves' hyperthyroidism that later progressed to Graves' ophthalmopathy. The CDR3 protein is CASSFWTGDSYEQYF. CDR3 coding DNA: TGCGCCAGCAGCTTCTGGACAGGGGACTCCTACGAGCAGTACTTC. Drawing the rest from reference TRBV5-1 and TRBJ2-7, the complete variable domain is KAGVTQTPRYLIKTRGQQVTLSCSPISGHRSVSWYQQTPGQGLQFLFEYFSETQRNKGNFPGRFSGRQFSNSRSEMNVSTLELGDSALYLCASSFWTGDSYEQYFGPGTRLTVT.